This is a list of T cell receptor beta chains from one sample in a study of blood T cell repertoires in COVID-19. Assay: immunoSEQ multiplex PCR; the TCRdb copy retains only in-frame clones and omits some. The sample includes about 210,000 clones, roughly 82% of them seen just once. Sequenced sample: peripheral blood. The source is a middle-aged woman with acute or convalescent COVID-19. Each CDR3 is given with its conserved first and last residue. D genes are given only for firm matches. For some rows the clone size is stated as once, few or many, or as a class when expanded; others skip it.

j_call	clone_size	v_call	d_call	cdr3_aa	cdr3_nt
TRBJ1-2	NA	TRBV7-3	TRBD1	CASSDGTAYGYTF	TGTGCCAGCAGCGACGGGACAGCCTATGGCTACACCTTC
TRBJ1-2	NA	TRBV5-1	TRBD1	CASSLSGQGVRGYTF	TGCGCCAGCAGCTTGTCCGGACAGGGGGTGAGAGGCTACACCTTC
TRBJ2-7	NA	TRBV2	NA	CASRMDSAYEQYF	TGTGCCAGCAGAATGGACAGCGCCTACGAGCAGTACTTC
TRBJ2-1	NA	TRBV28	TRBD2	CASSPYGSGRADYEQFF	TGTGCCAGCAGTCCATACGGTAGCGGGAGGGCCGACTATGAGCAGTTCTTC
TRBJ2-2	NA	TRBV29-1	TRBD2	CSVSSPSGGPTGELFF	TGCAGCGTTTCCTCACCCAGCGGGGGACCCACCGGGGAGCTGTTTTTT
TRBJ2-7	few	TRBV11-2	TRBD2	CASSTGLAGVEQYF	TGTGCCAGCAGCACCGGACTAGCGGGAGTCGAGCAGTACTTC
TRBJ2-1	few	TRBV5-1	TRBD1	CASRDRLTNEQFF	TGCGCCAGCCGGGACAGGCTGACCAATGAGCAGTTCTTC
TRBJ2-1	NA	TRBV29-1	TRBD2	CSALRGGSVDEQFF	TGCAGCGCCCTGCGGGGGGGCTCTGTGGATGAGCAGTTCTTC
TRBJ2-5	NA	TRBV7-2	NA	CASSFQTGGETQYF	TGTGCCAGCAGCTTCCAGACAGGTGGGGAGACCCAGTACTTC
TRBJ2-3	NA	TRBV5-1	NA	CASSLGSGSTDTQYF	TGCGCCAGCAGCTTGGGTAGCGGAAGCACAGATACGCAGTATTTT
TRBJ1-3	NA	TRBV19	NA	CASPGGENPTCAIYF	TGTGCCAGCCCGGGAGGCGAAAACCCAACGTGCGCCATATATTTT
TRBJ1-4	NA	TRBV6-5	NA	CASSWTATNEKLFF	TGTGCCAGCAGCTGGACAGCAACTAATGAAAAACTGTTTTTT
TRBJ2-1	few	TRBV12-3/TRBV12-4	NA	CTSSPSPVNEQFF	TGTACCAGCAGCCCGTCCCCCGTCAATGAGCAGTTCTTC
TRBJ2-7	NA	TRBV7-6	TRBD2	CASSWGLAGARKSNSYEQYF	TGTGCCAGCAGCTGGGGACTAGCGGGGGCCAGAAAGTCGAACTCCTACGAGCAGTACTTC
TRBJ2-1	NA	TRBV21-1	NA	CASSGRTSGGHYNEQFF	TGTGCCAGCAGCGGGCGGACTAGCGGGGGCCACTACAATGAGCAGTTCTTC
TRBJ1-6	NA	TRBV30	TRBD1	CAWSVTGGKTPLHF	TGTGCCTGGAGTGTGACAGGGGGCAAGACACCCCTCCACTTT
TRBJ1-2	NA	TRBV9	NA	CASSVGKGLLYGYTF	TGTGCCAGCAGCGTAGGCAAGGGACTCCTCTATGGCTACACCTTC
TRBJ2-5	NA	TRBV11-3	TRBD1	CASSRQGGETQYF	TGTGCCAGCAGCCGACAGGGTGGAGAGACCCAGTACTTC
TRBJ2-5	NA	TRBV5-5	TRBD2	CASSFSPSGGQETQYF	TGTGCCAGCAGCTTTTCACCCAGCGGGGGCCAAGAGACCCAGTACTTC
TRBJ1-5	NA	TRBV5-1	NA	CASSLGSGGLNQPQHF	TGCGCCAGCAGCTTGGGGTCCGGAGGGTTGAATCAGCCCCAGCATTTT
TRBJ2-7	NA	TRBV5-6	NA	CASSLVGTLSYEQYF	TGTGCCAGCAGCTTGGTTGGGACACTCTCCTACGAGCAGTACTTC
TRBJ2-1	NA	TRBV24-1	NA	CATSDLLNEQFF	TGTGCCACCAGTGATTTGCTCAATGAGCAGTTCTTC
TRBJ1-1	NA	TRBV6-5	TRBD1	CASFKTGGNTEAFF	TGTGCCAGCTTTAAGACAGGGGGGAACACTGAAGCTTTCTTT
TRBJ2-2	few	TRBV5-1	TRBD2	CASSRGGSGGSGELFF	TGCGCCAGCAGCCGGGGAGGGAGCGGGGGATCCGGGGAGCTGTTTTTT
TRBJ1-1	few	TRBV6-5	NA	CASSPRTDRNTEAFF	TGTGCCAGCAGCCCGAGGACAGATCGGAACACTGAAGCTTTCTTT
TRBJ2-6	NA	TRBV6-6	TRBD1	CASSYGTGVGANVLTF	TGTGCCAGCAGTTACGGAACAGGGGTAGGGGCCAACGTCCTGACTTTC
TRBJ2-1	NA	TRBV11-1	NA	CASSSSNYEQFF	TGTGCCAGCAGCTCATCCAACTATGAGCAGTTCTTC
TRBJ2-1	NA	TRBV30	NA	CAWSSESNEQFF	TGTGCCTGGAGTTCCGAGTCCAATGAGCAGTTCTTC
TRBJ1-3	NA	TRBV6-6	NA	CASSREGSGNTIYF	TGTGCCAGCAGTAGAGAGGGCTCTGGAAACACCATATATTTT
TRBJ1-5	NA	TRBV6-6	NA	CASSPHPQGTRNQPQHF	TGTGCCAGCAGTCCTCACCCCCAGGGGACCCGAAATCAGCCCCAGCATTTT
TRBJ2-1	once	TRBV5-8	NA	CASSLWAVAYNEQFF	TGTGCCAGCAGCCTATGGGCAGTGGCTTACAATGAGCAGTTCTTC
TRBJ2-3	NA	TRBV27	TRBD2	CASSSTSGLTDTQYF	TGTGCCAGCAGTTCCACTAGCGGATTAACAGATACGCAGTATTTT
TRBJ1-5	NA	TRBV6-5	NA	CASRTSGTLTQPQHF	TGTGCCAGCAGAACCTCCGGGACACTAACTCAGCCCCAGCATTTT
TRBJ2-7	NA	TRBV11-2	TRBD2	CASSFRPSAGGPRKQYF	TGTGCCAGCAGCTTTCGGCCGTCGGCGGGGGGCCCTAGGAAGCAGTACTTC
TRBJ1-1	once	TRBV6-2/TRBV6-3	NA	CASSSKGEAFF	TGTGCCAGCAGTTCCAAGGGGGAAGCTTTCTTT